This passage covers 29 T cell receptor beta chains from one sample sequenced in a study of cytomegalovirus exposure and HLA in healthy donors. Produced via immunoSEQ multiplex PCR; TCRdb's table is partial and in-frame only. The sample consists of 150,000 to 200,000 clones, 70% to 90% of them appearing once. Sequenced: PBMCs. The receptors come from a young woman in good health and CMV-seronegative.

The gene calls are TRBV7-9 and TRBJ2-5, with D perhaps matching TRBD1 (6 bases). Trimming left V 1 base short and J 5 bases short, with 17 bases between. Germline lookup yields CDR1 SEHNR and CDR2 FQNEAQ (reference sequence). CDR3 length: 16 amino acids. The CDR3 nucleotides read TGTGCCAGCAGCTTAGTACCAGGGGTCATAGGTGAGACCCAGTACTTC. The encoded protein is CASSLVPGVIGETQYF.

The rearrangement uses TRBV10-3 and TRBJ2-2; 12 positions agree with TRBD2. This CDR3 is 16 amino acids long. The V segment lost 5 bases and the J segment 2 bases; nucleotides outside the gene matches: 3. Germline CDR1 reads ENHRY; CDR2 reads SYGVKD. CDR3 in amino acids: CAISSSGRENTGELFF. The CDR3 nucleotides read TGTGCCATCAGTTCTAGCGGGAGGGAAAACACCGGGGAGCTGTTTTTT.

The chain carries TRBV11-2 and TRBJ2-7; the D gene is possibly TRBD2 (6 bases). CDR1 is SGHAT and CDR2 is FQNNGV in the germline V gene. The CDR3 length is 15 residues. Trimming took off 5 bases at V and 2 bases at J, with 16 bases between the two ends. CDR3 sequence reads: CASSHSGTPPYEQYF. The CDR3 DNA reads TGTGCCAGCAGCCACTCCGGGACTCCACCCTACGAGCAGTACTTC.

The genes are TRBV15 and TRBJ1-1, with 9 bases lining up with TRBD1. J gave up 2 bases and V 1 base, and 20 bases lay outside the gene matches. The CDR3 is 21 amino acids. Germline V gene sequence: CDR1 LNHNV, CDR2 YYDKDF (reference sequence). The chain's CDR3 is CATSRARSGQTGGLKNTEAFF. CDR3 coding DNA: TGTGCCACCAGCAGAGCTAGGTCGGGTCAGACAGGGGGTTTGAAAAACACTGAAGCTTTCTTT.

CDR3 coding DNA: TGTGCCAGCTCAATCGAGGCAGCAGTTGGGTACGAGCAGTACTTC. This codes for CASSIEAAVGYEQYF. The rearrangement uses TRBV18 and TRBJ2-7; the D is unclear. The CDR3 has 15 amino acids. Germline values: CDR1 KGHSH, CDR2 LQKENI. Trimming removed 5 bases from V and 4 bases from J, with 18 bases in between.

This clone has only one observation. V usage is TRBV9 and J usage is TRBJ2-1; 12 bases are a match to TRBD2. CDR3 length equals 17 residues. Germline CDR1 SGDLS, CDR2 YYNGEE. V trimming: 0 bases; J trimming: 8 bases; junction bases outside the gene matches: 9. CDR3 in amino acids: CASSVGLAGVWGDEQFF. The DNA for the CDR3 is TGTGCCAGCAGCGTAGGACTAGCGGGAGTTTGGGGGGATGAGCAGTTCTTC.

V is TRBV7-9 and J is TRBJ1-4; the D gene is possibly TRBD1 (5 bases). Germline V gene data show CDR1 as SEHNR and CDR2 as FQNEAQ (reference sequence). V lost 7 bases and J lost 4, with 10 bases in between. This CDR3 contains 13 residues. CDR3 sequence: CASKDTSNEKLFF. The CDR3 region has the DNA TGTGCCAGCAAGGACACGAGTAATGAAAAACTGTTTTTT. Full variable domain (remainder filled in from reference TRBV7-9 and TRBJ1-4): DTGVSQNPRHKITKRGQNVTFRCDPISEHNRLYWYRQTLGQGPEFLTYFQNEAQLEKSRLLSDRFSAERPKGSFSTLEIQRTEQGDSAMYLCASKDTSNEKLFFGSGTQLSVL.

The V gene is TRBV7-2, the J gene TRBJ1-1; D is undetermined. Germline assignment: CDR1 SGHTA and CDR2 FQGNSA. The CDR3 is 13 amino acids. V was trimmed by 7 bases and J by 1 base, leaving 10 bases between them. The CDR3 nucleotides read TGTGCCAGCACGAGGGCTGGGAACACTGAAGCTTTCTTT. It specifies CASTRAGNTEAFF.

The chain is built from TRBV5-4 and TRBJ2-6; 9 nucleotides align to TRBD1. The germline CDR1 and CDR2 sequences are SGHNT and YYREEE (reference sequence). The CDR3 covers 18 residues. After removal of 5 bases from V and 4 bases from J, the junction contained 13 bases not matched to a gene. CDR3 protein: CASRPPTGGAGGANVLTF. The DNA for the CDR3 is TGTGCCAGCAGACCTCCAACAGGGGGCGCGGGCGGGGCCAACGTCCTGACTTTC.

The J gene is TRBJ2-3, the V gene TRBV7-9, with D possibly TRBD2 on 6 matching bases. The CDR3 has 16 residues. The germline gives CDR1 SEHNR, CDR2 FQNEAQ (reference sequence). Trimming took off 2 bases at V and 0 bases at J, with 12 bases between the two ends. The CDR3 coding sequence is TGTGCCAGCAGCTTACCCCTAGCGACAAGCACAGATACGCAGTATTTT. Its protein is CASSLPLATSTDTQYF.

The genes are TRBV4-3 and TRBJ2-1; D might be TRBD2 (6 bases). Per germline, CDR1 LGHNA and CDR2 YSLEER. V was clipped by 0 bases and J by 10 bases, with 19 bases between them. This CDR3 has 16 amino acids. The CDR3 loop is CASSQDGSPGVEEQFF. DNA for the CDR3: TGCGCCAGCAGCCAAGATGGCTCCCCGGGGGTGGAGGAGCAGTTCTTC.

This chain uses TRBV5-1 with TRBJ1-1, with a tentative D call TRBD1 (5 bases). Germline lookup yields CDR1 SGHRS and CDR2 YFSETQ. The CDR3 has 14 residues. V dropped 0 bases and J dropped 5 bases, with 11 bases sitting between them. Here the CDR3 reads CASSLGQTETEAFF. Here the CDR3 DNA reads TGCGCCAGCAGCTTGGGACAGACGGAGACTGAAGCTTTCTTT.

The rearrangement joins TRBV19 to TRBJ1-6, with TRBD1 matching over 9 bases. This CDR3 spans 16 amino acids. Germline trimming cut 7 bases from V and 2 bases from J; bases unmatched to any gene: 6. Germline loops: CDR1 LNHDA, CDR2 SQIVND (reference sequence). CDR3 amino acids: CASTQGARPYNSPLHF. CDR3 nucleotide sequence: TGTGCCAGTACACAGGGGGCGCGTCCCTATAATTCACCCCTCCACTTT. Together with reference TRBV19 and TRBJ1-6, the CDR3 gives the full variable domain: DGGITQSPKYLFRKEGQNVTLSCEQNLNHDAMYWYRQDPGQGLRLIYYSQIVNDFQKGDIAEGYSVSREKKESFPLTVTSAQKNPTAFYLCASTQGARPYNSPLHFGNGTRLTVT.

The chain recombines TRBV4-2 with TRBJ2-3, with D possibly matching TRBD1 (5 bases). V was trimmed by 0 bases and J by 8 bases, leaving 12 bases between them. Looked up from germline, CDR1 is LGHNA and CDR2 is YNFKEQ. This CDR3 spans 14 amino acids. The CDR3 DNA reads TGTGCCAGCAGCCAAGAGGCTCCAGGGCCTACGCAGTATTTT. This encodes CASSQEAPGPTQYF.

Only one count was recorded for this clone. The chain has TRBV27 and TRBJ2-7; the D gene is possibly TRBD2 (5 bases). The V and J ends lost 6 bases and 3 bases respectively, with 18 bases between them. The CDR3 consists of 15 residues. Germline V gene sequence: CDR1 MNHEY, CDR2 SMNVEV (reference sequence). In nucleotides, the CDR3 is TGTGCCAGCAGCCCAAGCCGGCTAGGAGGCTACGAGCAGTACTTC. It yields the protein CASSPSRLGGYEQYF.

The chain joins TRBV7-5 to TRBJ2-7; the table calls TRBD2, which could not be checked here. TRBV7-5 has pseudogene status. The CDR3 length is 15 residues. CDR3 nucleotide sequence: TGTGCCAGAAGCTTAGCGGGGCGGGGGCGCGGCGAGCAGTACTTC. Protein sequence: CARSLAGRGRGEQYF.

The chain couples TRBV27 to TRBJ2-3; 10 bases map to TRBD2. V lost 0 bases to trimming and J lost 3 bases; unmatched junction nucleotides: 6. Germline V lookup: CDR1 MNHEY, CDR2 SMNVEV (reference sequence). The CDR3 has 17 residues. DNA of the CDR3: TGTGCCAGCAGTTTATCCGCTCTAGCGGGAGAAACAGATACGCAGTATTTT. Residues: CASSLSALAGETDTQYF.

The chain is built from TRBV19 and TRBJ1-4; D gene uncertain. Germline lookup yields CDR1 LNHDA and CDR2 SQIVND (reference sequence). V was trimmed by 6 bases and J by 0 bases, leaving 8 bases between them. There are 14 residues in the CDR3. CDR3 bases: TGTGCCAGTAGGAGACAAGCAACTAATGAAAAACTGTTTTTT. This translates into CASRRQATNEKLFF.

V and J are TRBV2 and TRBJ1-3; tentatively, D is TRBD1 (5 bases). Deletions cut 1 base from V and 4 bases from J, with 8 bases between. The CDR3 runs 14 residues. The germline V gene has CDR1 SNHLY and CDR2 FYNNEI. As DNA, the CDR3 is TGTGCCAGCAGTGAAGGAAGACAGGGAAACACCATATATTTT. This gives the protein CASSEGRQGNTIYF.

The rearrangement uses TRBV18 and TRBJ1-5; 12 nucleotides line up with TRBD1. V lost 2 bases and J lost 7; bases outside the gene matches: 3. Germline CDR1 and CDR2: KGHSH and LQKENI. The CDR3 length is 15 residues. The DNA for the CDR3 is TGTGCCAGCTCACCAGGGACAGGGGGCGCGCAGCCCCAGCATTTT. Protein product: CASSPGTGGAQPQHF.

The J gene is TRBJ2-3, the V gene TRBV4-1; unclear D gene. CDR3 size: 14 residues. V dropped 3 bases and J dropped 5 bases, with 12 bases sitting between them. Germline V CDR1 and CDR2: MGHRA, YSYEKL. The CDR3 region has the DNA TGCGCCAGCAGCCAGGGTTCTCTAGGAGATACGCAGTATTTT. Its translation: CASSQGSLGDTQYF.

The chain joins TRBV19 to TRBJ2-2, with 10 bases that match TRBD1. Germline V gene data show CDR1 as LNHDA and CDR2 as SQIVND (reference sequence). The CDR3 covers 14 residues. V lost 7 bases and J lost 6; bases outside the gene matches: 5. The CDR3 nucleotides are TGTGCCAGTACCTATGACAGGGGGCCCGGGGAGCTGTTTTTT. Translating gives CASTYDRGPGELFF.

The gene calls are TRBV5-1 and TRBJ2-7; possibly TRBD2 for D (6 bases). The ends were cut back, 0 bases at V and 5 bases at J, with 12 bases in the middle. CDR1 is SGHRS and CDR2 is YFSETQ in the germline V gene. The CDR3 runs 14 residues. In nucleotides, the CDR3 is TGCGCCAGCAGCTTGGTGGAGGGTTCTGACGAGCAGTACTTC. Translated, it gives CASSLVEGSDEQYF. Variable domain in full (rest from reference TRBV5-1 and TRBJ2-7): KAGVTQTPRYLIKTRGQQVTLSCSPISGHRSVSWYQQTPGQGLQFLFEYFSETQRNKGNFPGRFSGRQFSNSRSEMNVSTLELGDSALYLCASSLVEGSDEQYFGPGTRLTVT.

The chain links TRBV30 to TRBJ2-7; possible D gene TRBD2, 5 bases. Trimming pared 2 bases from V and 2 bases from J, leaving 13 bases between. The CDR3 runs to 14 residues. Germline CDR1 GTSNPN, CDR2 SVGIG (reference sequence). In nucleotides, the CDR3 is TGTGCCTGGAGTCCCTTCGCGGGTGCCTACGAGCAGTACTTC. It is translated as CAWSPFAGAYEQYF. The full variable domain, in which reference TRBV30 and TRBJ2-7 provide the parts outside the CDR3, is SQTIHQWPATLVQPVGSPLSLECTVEGTSNPNLYWYRQAAGRGLQLLFYSVGIGQISSEVPQNLSASRPQDRQFILSSKKLLLSDSGFYLCAWSPFAGAYEQYFGPGTRLTVT.

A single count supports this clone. The CDR3 region is CASSPRTGTSSGANVLTF. DNA of the CDR3: TGTGCCAGCAGCCCCAGGACAGGGACCAGCTCTGGGGCCAACGTCCTGACTTTC. The chain is built from TRBV9 and TRBJ2-6; TRBD1 agrees at 8 bases. The CDR3 sequence is 18 residues long. Trimming removed 4 bases from V and 0 bases from J; junction bases left unmatched: 9. Germline CDR1 and CDR2: SGDLS and YYNGEE.

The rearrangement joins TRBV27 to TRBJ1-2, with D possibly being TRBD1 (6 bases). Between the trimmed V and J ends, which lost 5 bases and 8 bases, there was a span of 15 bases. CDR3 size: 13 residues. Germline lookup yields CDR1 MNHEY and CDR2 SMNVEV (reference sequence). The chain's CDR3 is CASSTIRGRGYTF. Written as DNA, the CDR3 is TGTGCCAGCAGTACCATCAGGGGAAGGGGCTACACCTTC.

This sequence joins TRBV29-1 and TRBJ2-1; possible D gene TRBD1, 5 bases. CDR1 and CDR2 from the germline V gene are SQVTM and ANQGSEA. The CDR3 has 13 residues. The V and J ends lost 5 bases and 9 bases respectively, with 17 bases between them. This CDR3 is CSVRTLLRGEQFF. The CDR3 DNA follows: TGCAGCGTTAGGACGCTCTTAAGGGGTGAGCAGTTCTTC.

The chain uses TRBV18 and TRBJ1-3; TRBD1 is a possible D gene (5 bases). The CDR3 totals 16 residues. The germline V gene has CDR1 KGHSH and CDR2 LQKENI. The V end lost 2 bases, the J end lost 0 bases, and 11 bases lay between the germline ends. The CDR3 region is CASSPVGGNSGNTIYF. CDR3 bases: TGTGCCAGCTCACCAGTCGGGGGTAACTCTGGAAACACCATATATTTT.

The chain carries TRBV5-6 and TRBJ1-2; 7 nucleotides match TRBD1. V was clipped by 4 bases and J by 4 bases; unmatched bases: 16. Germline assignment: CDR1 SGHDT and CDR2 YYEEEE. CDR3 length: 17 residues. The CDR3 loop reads CASSPGGMDCCFYGYTF. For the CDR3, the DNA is TGTGCCAGCAGCCCAGGGGGAATGGATTGTTGCTTCTATGGCTACACCTTC.